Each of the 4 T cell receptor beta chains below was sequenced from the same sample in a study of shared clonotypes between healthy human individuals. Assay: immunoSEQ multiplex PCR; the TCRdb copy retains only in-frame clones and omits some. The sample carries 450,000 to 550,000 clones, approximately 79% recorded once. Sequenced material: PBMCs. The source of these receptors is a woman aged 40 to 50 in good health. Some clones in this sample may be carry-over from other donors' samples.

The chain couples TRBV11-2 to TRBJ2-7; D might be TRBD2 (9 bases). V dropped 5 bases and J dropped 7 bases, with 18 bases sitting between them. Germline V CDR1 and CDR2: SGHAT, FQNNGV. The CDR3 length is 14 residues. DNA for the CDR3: TGTGCCAGCAGCGTGGGACAGGCGGGGGGGGAGCAGTACTTC. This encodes CASSVGQAGGEQYF.

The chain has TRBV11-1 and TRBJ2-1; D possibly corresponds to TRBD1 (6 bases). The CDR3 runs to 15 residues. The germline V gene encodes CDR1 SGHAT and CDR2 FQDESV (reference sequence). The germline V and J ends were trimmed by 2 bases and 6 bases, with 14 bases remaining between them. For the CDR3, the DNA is TGTGCCAGCAGCTTAAACAGGGTTGCTACCAATGAGCAGTTCTTC. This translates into CASSLNRVATNEQFF. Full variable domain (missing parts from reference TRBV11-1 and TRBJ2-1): EAEVAQSPRYKITEKSQAVAFWCDPISGHATLYWYRQILGQGPELLVQFQDESVVDDSQLPKDRFSAERLKGVDSTLKIQPAELGDSAMYLCASSLNRVATNEQFFGPGTRLTVL.

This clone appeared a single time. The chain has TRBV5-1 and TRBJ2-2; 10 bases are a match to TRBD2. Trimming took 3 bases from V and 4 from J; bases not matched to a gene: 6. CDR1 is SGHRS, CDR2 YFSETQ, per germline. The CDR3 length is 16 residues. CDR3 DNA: TGCGCCAGCAGCTCCCCTAGCGGGAGAAGCACCGGGGAGCTGTTTTTT. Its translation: CASSSPSGRSTGELFF.

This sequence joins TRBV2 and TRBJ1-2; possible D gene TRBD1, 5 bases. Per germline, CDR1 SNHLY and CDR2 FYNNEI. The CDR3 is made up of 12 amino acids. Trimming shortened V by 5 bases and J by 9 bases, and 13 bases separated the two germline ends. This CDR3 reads CASSRGAGRYTF. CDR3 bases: TGTGCCAGCAGTCGCGGGGCGGGGCGCTACACCTTC. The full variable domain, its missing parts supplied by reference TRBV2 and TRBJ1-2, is EPEVTQTPSHQVTQMGQEVILRCVPISNHLYFYWYRQILGQKVEFLVSFYNNEISEKSEIFDDQFSVERPDGSNFTLKIRSTKLEDSAMYFCASSRGAGRYTFGSGTRLTVV.